A selection of T cell receptor beta chains follows, all from one sample in a study of blood T cells in healthy people across ages. Each CDR3 protein gets one entry after TCRdb re-called the 5' RACE reads with MiXCR. The sample lists over a million distinct CDR3 sequences; approximately 40% were seen once. The sample taken for sequencing was blood. The receptors stem from a woman aged 18-30 years in good health. Both conserved end residues are part of each CDR3. A D gene is named only where the DNA matches it firmly. Part of the rows lack a size; the others show once, few, many or a class for expanded clones.

len	d_gene	j_gene	v_gene	abundance	CDR3aa	CDR3nt
19	-	TRBJ2-7	TRBV20-1	-	CSARDLKNPGASATYEQYF	TGCAGTGCTAGAGATCTGAAAAATCCCGGTGCTAGCGCGACCTACGAGCAGTACTTC
15	-	TRBJ2-5	TRBV11-2	-	CASSPGAGYQETQYF	TGTGCCAGCAGCCCCGGGGCGGGATACCAAGAGACCCAGTACTTC
14	-	TRBJ1-2	TRBV20-1	-	CSARPRGQGYGYTF	TGCAGTGCTAGACCCAGGGGCCAGGGCTATGGCTACACCTTC
16	TRBD2	TRBJ2-1	TRBV11-2	-	CASSLLTSGPYNEQFF	TGTGCCAGCAGCCTCCTAACTAGCGGGCCTTACAATGAGCAGTTCTTC
17	TRBD2	TRBJ2-3	TRBV5-1	-	CASSLTASGRLTDTQYF	TGCGCCAGCAGCTTGACCGCTAGCGGGCGACTCACAGATACGCAGTATTTT
16	TRBD2	TRBJ2-3	TRBV7-9	-	CASLIIGLATADTQYF	TGTGCCAGCCTAATAATTGGACTAGCTACTGCAGATACGCAGTATTTT
16	TRBD2	TRBJ2-3	TRBV5-1	many	CASSLRAGGSTDTQYF	TGCGCCAGCAGCTTGAGAGCGGGAGGTTCCACAGATACGCAGTATTTT
16	TRBD2	TRBJ2-3	TRBV3-1	-	CASSQDSGRATDTQYF	TGTGCCAGCAGCCAAGATAGCGGGAGGGCGACAGATACGCAGTATTTT
13	-	TRBJ1-6	TRBV9	-	CASSVSPLMTLHF	TGTGCCAGCAGCGTTTCGCCGCTAATGACCCTCCACTTT
13	TRBD1	TRBJ1-2	TRBV29-1	-	CSVDDRGAYGYTF	TGCAGCGTGGACGACAGGGGGGCCTATGGCTACACCTTC
12	TRBD2	TRBJ2-7	TRBV12-3/TRBV12-4	-	CASSIGRAEQYF	TGTGCCAGCAGTATCGGGAGGGCCGAGCAGTACTTC
17	TRBD2	TRBJ2-5	TRBV30	-	CAWSPLRTSGGQETQYF	TGTGCCTGGAGTCCCCTCCGGACTAGCGGGGGTCAAGAGACCCAGTACTTC
17	-	TRBJ1-6	TRBV28	-	CASSPLFVGSSNSPLHF	TGTGCCAGCAGTCCCCTATTTGTGGGTAGCTCTAATTCACCCCTCCACTTT
11	TRBD2	TRBJ2-1	TRBV7-9	-	CTSGPHNEQFF	TGCACTAGCGGGCCCCATAATGAGCAGTTCTTC
14	TRBD1	TRBJ1-2	TRBV12-3/TRBV12-4	-	CASSFGKGAGGYTF	TGTGCCAGCAGTTTTGGGAAGGGGGCGGGCGGCTACACCTTC
13	-	TRBJ1-1	TRBV12-3/TRBV12-4	few	CASIPGPYTEAFF	TGTGCCAGCATACCGGGGCCGTACACTGAAGCTTTCTTT
13	TRBD1	TRBJ1-4	TRBV29-1	-	CSVGQGLNGKLFF	TGCAGCGTTGGACAGGGACTTAATGGAAAACTGTTTTTT
15	-	TRBJ1-2	TRBV28	-	CASSFQPGGHYGYTF	TGTGCCAGCAGTTTCCAACCGGGAGGTCACTATGGCTACACCTTC
15	-	TRBJ2-1	TRBV12-3/TRBV12-4	-	CASSFGDSLRDEQFF	TGTGCCAGCAGTTTTGGGGACTCCCTAAGAGATGAGCAGTTCTTC
14	-	TRBJ2-3	TRBV6-5	many	CASSYSRSTDTQYF	TGTGCCAGCAGTTACTCGCGGAGCACAGATACGCAGTATTTT
14	-	TRBJ1-2	TRBV6-4	-	CASSDRTVAGGYTF	TGTGCCAGCAGTGACCGGACCGTCGCGGGCGGCTACACCTTC
15	-	TRBJ2-3	TRBV2	few	CATFWWDASTDTQYF	TGTGCCACTTTCTGGTGGGACGCTAGCACAGATACGCAGTATTTT
15	-	TRBJ1-1	TRBV2	-	CASSEGAGSNTEAFF	TGTGCCAGCAGTGAAGGGGCAGGCTCGAACACTGAAGCTTTCTTT
12	-	TRBJ2-1	TRBV12-3/TRBV12-4	-	CASSTTGNEQFF	TGTGCCAGCAGTACTACAGGGAATGAGCAGTTCTTC
14	TRBD1	TRBJ2-7	TRBV29-1	few	CSVDQAGGSYEQYF	TGCAGCGTCGATCAGGCAGGGGGCTCCTACGAGCAGTACTTC
14	TRBD1	TRBJ1-5	TRBV6-5	-	CASSYGQGRQPQHF	TGTGCCAGCAGTTACGGACAGGGAAGACAGCCCCAGCATTTT
15	TRBD2	TRBJ2-1	TRBV14	-	CASSILAFSYNEQFF	TGTGCCAGCAGCATACTAGCGTTTTCCTACAATGAGCAGTTCTTC
15	-	TRBJ2-1	TRBV6-5	once	CASSCIGLGSNEQFF	TGTGCCAGCAGTTGCATAGGGTTGGGGAGCAATGAGCAGTTCTTC
16	TRBD2	TRBJ2-7	TRBV28	-	CASSPRASGGAYEQYF	TGTGCCAGCAGTCCGAGAGCTAGCGGGGGAGCCTACGAGCAGTACTTC
15	-	TRBJ2-3	TRBV11-2	few	CASSLEGLDTDTQYF	TGTGCCAGCAGCTTAGAAGGGTTGGACACAGATACGCAGTATTTT
13	-	TRBJ1-1	TRBV12-3/TRBV12-4	few	CASSYGRSTEAFF	TGTGCCAGCAGCTATGGGAGGAGCACTGAAGCTTTCTTT
13	-	TRBJ2-3	TRBV20-1	-	CSARDWGASTQYF	TGCAGTGCTAGAGATTGGGGGGCGAGTACGCAGTATTTT
13	TRBD1	TRBJ1-4	TRBV30	-	CAWSGQGWEKLFF	TGTGCCTGGAGTGGACAGGGGTGGGAAAAACTGTTTTTT
13	-	TRBJ1-2	TRBV7-2	-	CASSFREDYGYTF	TGTGCCAGCAGCTTCCGGGAAGACTATGGCTACACCTTC
15	TRBD1	TRBJ2-7	TRBV20-1	-	CSARGDRGDSYEQYF	TGCAGTGCTAGGGGTGACAGGGGGGACTCCTACGAGCAGTACTTC